The entry that follows covers one T cell receptor (beta chain) sequence. The sample carries other DNA sequences with the same CDR3. Germline V gene lookup returns CDR1 LGHNA and CDR2 YNFKEQ. This CDR3 is built from 17 residues. With 1 base removed from V and 5 bases from J, the gap between germline ends came to 20 bases. The source of the sample is a study of technical replicates of blood from several donors. Assay: immunoSEQ multiplex PCR; the TCRdb copy retains only in-frame clones and omits some. This table has around 69,000 clones, approximately 88% appearing once. The sequenced sample was PBMCs. V is TRBV4-2 and J is TRBJ1-1, with D perhaps matching TRBD1 (5 bases). This clonotype originated in a human donor in good health. Some clones in this sample may be carry-over from other donors' samples. CDR3 in amino acids: CASSQGAGRAGRTEAFF. In nucleotides, the CDR3 is TGTGCCAGCAGCCAAGGAGCGGGGCGTGCTGGTAGGACTGAAGCTTTCTTT.